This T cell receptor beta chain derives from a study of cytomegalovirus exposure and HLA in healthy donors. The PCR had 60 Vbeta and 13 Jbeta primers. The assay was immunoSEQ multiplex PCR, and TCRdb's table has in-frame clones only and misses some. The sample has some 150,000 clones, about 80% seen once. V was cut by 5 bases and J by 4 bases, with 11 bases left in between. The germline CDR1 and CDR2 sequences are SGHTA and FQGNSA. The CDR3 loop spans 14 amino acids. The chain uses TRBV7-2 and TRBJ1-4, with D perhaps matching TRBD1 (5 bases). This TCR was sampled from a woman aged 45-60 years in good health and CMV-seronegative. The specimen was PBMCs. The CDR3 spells CASSTTGNNEKLFF. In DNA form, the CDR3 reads TGTGCCAGCAGCACCACAGGCAATAATGAAAAACTGTTTTTT.